This TCR beta chain came from a study of Graves' ophthalmopathy and Graves' hyperthyroidism. General study results and limits: The model flagged ophthalmopathy progression at roughly 70% sensitivity and roughly 72% specificity.

Beta-chain TCR CDR3 regions were amplified from RNA transcripts. RT-PCR with HTBI primers came first, then second-round multiplex PCR. TCRdb processed the multiplex PCR reads anew with MiXCR; each CDR3 protein has one entry. The table has roughly 220,000 distinct CDR3 sequences, 40% to 50% seen once. With regard to this clonotype: Its specificity is unknown.

In donors with ophthalmopathy, activity was moderate-to-severe, with CAS ≥3, NOSPECS ≥4 and duration under 3 months. Orbital computed tomography, thyroid ultrasound, TRAb, serum thyroxine and clinical symptoms formed the basis of diagnosis. The germline V gene encodes CDR1 MNHEY and CDR2 SVGEGT. The CDR3 consists of 13 residues. The V end lost 7 bases, the J end lost 3 bases, and 12 bases lay between the germline ends. The sequenced sample consisted of peripheral blood. The chain employs TRBV6-2 or TRBV6-3 and TRBJ1-2, with D unclear. The TCR comes from an adult man with Graves' ophthalmopathy. The CDR3 loop is CASNDREDYGYTF. The CDR3 DNA sequence: TGTGCCAGCAACGACCGAGAGGACTATGGCTACACCTTC.